A single sample is the source of the 26 T cell receptor beta chains below, sequenced in a study of cytomegalovirus exposure and HLA in healthy donors. Amplification used 60 Vbeta primers and 13 Jbeta primers. Using immunoSEQ multiplex PCR, the repertoire was profiled, and TCRdb retains in-frame clones only, with some absent. The sample yields around 230,000 clones, roughly 78% seen once. The sequenced sample was PBMCs. These receptors were taken from a boy younger than 18 in good health and CMV-seronegative.

This chain uses TRBV30 with TRBJ1-3; TRBD1 matches at 7 bases. Germline V CDR1 and CDR2: GTSNPN, SVGIG (reference sequence). The trim removed 2 bases at V and 4 bases at J, leaving 8 bases unmatched. The CDR3 is 15 amino acids. The CDR3 is CAWSRQGNLGNTIYF. The CDR3 DNA is TGTGCCTGGAGTCGACAGGGCAACCTCGGAAACACCATATATTTT.

This sequence joins TRBV21-1 and TRBJ1-4; no check of the table's D call, TRBD1, against the DNA was made. TRBV21-1 is termed a pseudogene. The CDR3 covers 16 residues. The CDR3 region has the DNA TGTGCCAGCAGCAAACTTCCGGGACAGGGATGGGAAAAACTGTTTTTT. Its translation: CASSKLPGQGWEKLFF.

The CDR3 DNA is TGTGCCAGCAGCTTAGCGCCCGGTTCCTACGAGCAGTACTTC. It codes for CASSLAPGSYEQYF. The genes are TRBV7-8 and TRBJ2-7; the D is unclear. The CDR3 is 14 amino acids. Germline-derived CDR1 and CDR2 are SGHVS and FQNEAQ. V lost 0 bases and J 1 base, leaving 7 bases between the germline ends.

This chain links TRBV2 with TRBJ2-7, with TRBD2 matching over 9 bases. CDR3 size: 16 residues. V lost 6 bases and J lost 2; bases outside the gene matches: 11. Germline V lookup: CDR1 SNHLY, CDR2 FYNNEI. CDR3 in DNA: TGTGCCAGCAGCCCCCTCGGACTAGCGATTACCTACGAGCAGTACTTC. Translation gives CASSPLGLAITYEQYF.

V gene TRBV5-1 combines with J gene TRBJ2-3; 9 nucleotides line up with TRBD2. Germline values: CDR1 SGHRS, CDR2 YFSETQ. Losses at the gene ends were 4 bases for V and 2 bases for J; bases not matched to a gene: 8. The CDR3 runs to 16 residues. This CDR3 reads CASSQAGGPVTDTQYF. The CDR3 region has the DNA TGCGCCAGCAGCCAGGCGGGGGGGCCGGTCACAGATACGCAGTATTTT.

The chain recombines TRBV11-1 with TRBJ2-2, with TRBD1 identical over 8 bases. The V and J ends lost 5 bases and 6 bases, in that order; junction bases with no gene match: 5. Germline CDR1 is SGHAT and CDR2 is FQDESV (reference sequence). There are 14 residues in the CDR3. CDR3 nucleotides: TGTGCCAGCAGCCAGAACAGGGGGTCCGGGGAGCTGTTTTTT. Translating it yields CASSQNRGSGELFF.

The V and J genes are TRBV30 and TRBJ2-5, with D possibly TRBD2 on 5 matching bases. Looked up from germline, CDR1 is GTSNPN and CDR2 is SVGIG (reference sequence). This CDR3 region has 14 residues. The V and J ends lost 0 bases and 8 bases respectively, with 16 bases between them. The CDR3 DNA reads TGTGCCTGGAGTGTGGTGGGAAAAGAGGGAACCCAGTACTTC. This gives the protein CAWSVVGKEGTQYF.

J is TRBJ1-1 and V is TRBV19; D perhaps matches TRBD1 (6 bases). Trimming removed 6 bases from V and 9 bases from J, with 14 bases in between. The CDR3 has 12 amino acids. Germline-derived CDR1 and CDR2 are LNHDA and SQIVND (reference sequence). As DNA, the CDR3 is TGTGCCAGTAGGGTGGGGGGGGCGAAAGCTTTCTTT. Translated, it gives CASRVGGAKAFF.

The chain combines TRBV7-8 with TRBJ1-5, with D unresolved. The CDR3 sequence is 12 residues long. The V gene's germline CDR1 is SGHVS and CDR2 FQNEAQ. V dropped 3 bases and J dropped 6 bases, with 6 bases sitting between them. CDR3 DNA: TGTGCCAGCAGCTTGGCATTTCAGCCCCAGCATTTT. Its protein is CASSLAFQPQHF.

This clone was seen a handful of times. The chain recombines TRBV2 with TRBJ1-3; D gene ambiguous. In germline, CDR1 is SNHLY, CDR2 FYNNEI. Deletions cut 3 bases from V and 7 bases from J, with 16 bases between. The CDR3 spans 15 residues. CDR3 region: CASSDAGPAGNTIYF. CDR3 coding DNA: TGTGCCAGCAGTGATGCTGGGCCGGCGGGGAACACCATATATTTT.

The chain uses TRBV7-2 and TRBJ2-5; tentatively, D is TRBD1 (5 bases). The V and J ends lost 1 base and 1 base respectively, with 10 bases between them. This CDR3 spans 15 amino acids. CDR1 SGHTA and CDR2 FQGNSA come from the germline V gene. CDR3 sequence: CASSLVVGPQETQYF. As DNA, the CDR3 is TGTGCCAGCAGCTTAGTAGTGGGGCCCCAAGAGACCCAGTACTTC.

The chain carries TRBV11-2 and TRBJ1-2, with a tentative D call TRBD1 (5 bases). The CDR3 covers 15 residues. V gave up 1 base and J gave up 4 bases, with 13 bases separating them. The germline gives CDR1 SGHAT, CDR2 FQNNGV. The CDR3 DNA follows: TGTGCCAGCAGCTTAGTGGGGTCACAGGTCTATGGCTACACCTTC. Encoded protein: CASSLVGSQVYGYTF.

This rearrangement joins TRBV2 to TRBJ1-1, with D unclear. The germline V and J ends were trimmed by 5 bases and 7 bases, with 8 bases remaining between them. Looked up from germline, CDR1 is SNHLY and CDR2 is FYNNEI. The length of the CDR3 is 11 residues. The DNA of the CDR3 is TGTGCCAGCAGTAAGGCGGATGAAGCTTTCTTT. It translates to CASSKADEAFF. The full variable domain, its missing parts supplied by reference TRBV2 and TRBJ1-1, is EPEVTQTPSHQVTQMGQEVILRCVPISNHLYFYWYRQILGQKVEFLVSFYNNEISEKSEIFDDQFSVERPDGSNFTLKIRSTKLEDSAMYFCASSKADEAFFGQGTRLTVV.

This clone appeared a few times. The CDR3 spells CASSFDRGTEAFF. The CDR3 DNA reads TGTGCCAGCAGCTTCGACAGGGGAACTGAAGCTTTCTTT. The chain employs TRBV5-5 and TRBJ1-1; 8 bases align to TRBD1. Per germline, CDR1 SGHKS and CDR2 YYEKEE (reference sequence). V lost 2 bases, J lost 5 bases, and 2 bases stayed unmatched. The CDR3 has 13 residues.

The rearrangement uses TRBV5-4 and TRBJ2-7, with unresolved D. Germline CDR1 SGHNT, CDR2 YYREEE (reference sequence). The ends were cut back, 4 bases at V and 3 bases at J, with 5 bases in the middle. This CDR3 has 11 residues. DNA for the CDR3: TGTGCCAGCAGCACAGACTACGAGCAGTACTTC. Translated, it gives CASSTDYEQYF. The full variable domain, with the rest looked up from reference TRBV5-4 and TRBJ2-7, is ETGVTQSPTHLIKTRGQQVTLRCSSQSGHNTVSWYQQALGQGPQFIFQYYREEENGRGNFPPRFSGLQFPNYSSELNVNALELDDSALYLCASSTDYEQYFGPGTRLTVT.

The sample holds one count of this clone. This rearrangement joins TRBV18 to TRBJ2-3; 7 nucleotides align to TRBD2. The CDR3 contains 16 residues. V shed 0 bases, J shed 5 bases, and the junction held 8 bases outside the gene matches. Germline V gives CDR1 KGHSH, CDR2 LQKENI. In nucleotides, the CDR3 is TGTGCCAGCTCACCACCCTCTAGCGGAGGGGTAGATACGCAGTATTTT. Protein: CASSPPSSGGVDTQYF.

The chain combines TRBV6-5 with TRBJ1-2; 7 nucleotides match TRBD1. The CDR3 has 14 residues. The germline V gene encodes CDR1 MNHEY and CDR2 SVGAGI. With V trimmed by 0 bases and J by 7 bases, 5 bases remained unmatched. The DNA for the CDR3 is TGTGCCAGCAGTTACTCGGAGGGGGCGGCTGGCTACACCTTC. It translates to CASSYSEGAAGYTF.

This chain connects TRBV4-2 to TRBJ1-2, with 7 bases matching TRBD1. The germline CDR1 and CDR2 sequences are LGHNA and YNFKEQ. The ends lost 0 bases at V and 2 bases at J; junction bases unmatched: 6. The CDR3 loop spans 16 amino acids. CDR3: CASSQETVTGNYGYTF. The CDR3 region has the DNA TGTGCCAGCAGCCAAGAAACAGTGACAGGGAACTATGGCTACACCTTC.

The gene calls are TRBV21-1 and TRBJ2-5; TRBD2 was called by the table and not checked on the DNA. TRBV21-1 is deemed a pseudogene. The length of the CDR3 is 17 residues. CDR3 region: CASSKKVGGLPTGTQYF. The CDR3 DNA is TGTGCCAGCAGCAAAAAAGTCGGGGGTCTACCAACCGGGACCCAGTACTTC.

The chain uses TRBV7-8 and TRBJ1-1, with D perhaps TRBD1 (5 bases). V lost 5 bases to trimming and J lost 0 bases, with 13 bases between them. The CDR3 covers 15 residues. CDR1 is SGHVS, CDR2 FQNEAQ, per germline. Written as DNA, the CDR3 is TGTGCCAGCAGCCCAGCACGGGGGATGAACACTGAAGCTTTCTTT. Translating it yields CASSPARGMNTEAFF.

The chain combines TRBV10-3 with TRBJ2-1; 8 bases map to TRBD2. The V and J ends lost 6 bases and 10 bases, in that order; junction bases with no gene match: 8. The length of the CDR3 is 13 residues. Germline-derived CDR1 and CDR2 are ENHRY and SYGVKD. The CDR3 nucleotides read TGTGCCATCAGAGCAGCGGGAGTAATGGAGCAGTTCTTC. Its protein is CAIRAAGVMEQFF.

This clone has just a few counts. The rearrangement links TRBV6-5 to TRBJ1-2; TRBD1 is a possible D gene (5 bases). CDR3 length: 14 amino acids. V was trimmed by 6 bases and J by 4 bases, leaving 15 bases between them. Germline assignment: CDR1 MNHEY and CDR2 SVGAGI. The CDR3 nucleotides are TGTGCCAGCAGCTCGGGACCGGGAGGCTATGGCTACACCTTC. Encoded protein: CASSSGPGGYGYTF.

The rearrangement joins TRBV7-9 to TRBJ1-2; D gene unclear. V lost 5 bases to trimming and J lost 10 bases, with 14 bases between them. Looked up from germline, CDR1 is SEHNR and CDR2 is FQNEAQ (reference sequence). There are 12 residues in the CDR3. For the CDR3, the DNA is TGTGCCAGCAGCCTGAGCGGGCGGCTCTACACCTTC. Translating it yields CASSLSGRLYTF. The full variable domain, with the rest looked up from reference TRBV7-9 and TRBJ1-2, is DTGVSQNPRHKITKRGQNVTFRCDPISEHNRLYWYRQTLGQGPEFLTYFQNEAQLEKSRLLSDRFSAERPKGSFSTLEIQRTEQGDSAMYLCASSLSGRLYTFGSGTRLTVV.

This chain links TRBV11-3 with TRBJ2-3, with 12 positions matching TRBD2. CDR3 length: 15 amino acids. Germline CDR1 SGHNT, CDR2 YENEEA. Trimming at V came to 4 bases and at J to 4 bases, leaving 3 bases not matched to a gene. The CDR3 bases are TGTGCCAGCAGCTCCTCTAGCGGGGGGGCAGATACGCAGTATTTT. Protein sequence: CASSSSSGGADTQYF.

The rearrangement uses TRBV29-1 and TRBJ2-7; 7 nucleotides match TRBD2. This CDR3 has 12 residues. With 4 bases clipped from V and 6 bases from J, the junction kept 6 bases outside the gene matches. The germline CDR1 and CDR2 sequences are SQVTM and ANQGSEA. This chain's CDR3 is CSVAAGGGEQYF. The DNA for the CDR3 is TGCAGCGTTGCCGCGGGCGGGGGCGAGCAGTACTTC.

This clone showed up just a few times. The V and J genes are TRBV27 and TRBJ2-7, with TRBD2 matching 8 bases. In germline, CDR1 is MNHEY, CDR2 SMNVEV (reference sequence). V shed 6 bases, J shed 5 bases, and the junction held 6 bases outside the gene matches. The CDR3 is 13 residues long. The CDR3 spells CASSAGGAHEQYF. The CDR3 nucleotides are TGTGCCAGCAGCGCCGGGGGGGCCCACGAGCAGTACTTC.